This passage covers 18 T cell receptor beta chains from one sample sequenced in a study of shared clonotypes between healthy human individuals. Sequencing was performed with immunoSEQ multiplex PCR; in TCRdb, only in-frame clones are kept and a portion is missing. The sample comprises roughly 2.2 million clones, more than 80% of which are singletons, and about 0.41% rests with the top ten. The sequencing input was naive CD4+ T cells from PBMCs. Subset indicated: CD45RA+ positively selected. The receptors were sampled from a man between 18 and 35 years old in good health. Some clones in this sample may be carry-over from other donors' samples.

This chain uses TRBV5-4 with TRBJ2-1, with D tentatively TRBD2 (6 bases). Trimming removed 1 base at V and 7 bases at J, with 15 bases between. The CDR3 sequence is 15 residues long. The germline V gene encodes CDR1 SGHNT and CDR2 YYREEE (reference sequence). The CDR3 bases are TGTGCCAGCAGCTTGACTAGCATTACGGGGAATGAGCAGTTCTTC. Translating gives CASSLTSITGNEQFF.

This sequence joins TRBV2 and TRBJ2-7; D possibly corresponds to TRBD1 (6 bases). This CDR3 has 14 residues. The V gene lost 10 bases and the J gene lost 5 bases, with 21 bases spanning the gap. Germline V lookup: CDR1 SNHLY, CDR2 FYNNEI. The CDR3 reads CATRGQSQIHEQYF. The CDR3 DNA reads as TGTGCCACCCGCGGACAGTCACAGATCCACGAGCAGTACTTC. Complete variable domain (other parts from reference TRBV2 and TRBJ2-7): EPEVTQTPSHQVTQMGQEVILRCVPISNHLYFYWYRQILGQKVEFLVSFYNNEISEKSEIFDDQFSVERPDGSNFTLKIRSTKLEDSAMYFCATRGQSQIHEQYFGPGTRLTVT.

V usage is TRBV6-5 and J usage is TRBJ2-1, with 7 positions matching TRBD2. The CDR3 extends over 14 amino acids. Germline values: CDR1 MNHEY, CDR2 SVGAGI. The J segment lost 5 bases and the V segment lost 4 bases, leaving 5 bases of the junction unmatched. CDR3: CASSSRGLHNEQFF. CDR3 nucleotides: TGTGCCAGCAGTTCCCGGGGACTACACAATGAGCAGTTCTTC.

The V gene is TRBV15, the J gene TRBJ1-1; no definite D call. This CDR3 comprises 16 residues. Per germline, CDR1 LNHNV and CDR2 YYDKDF (reference sequence). V lost 5 bases, J lost 4 bases, and 20 bases lay in between. The CDR3 protein is CATSPNPLRSGTEAFF. The CDR3 DNA sequence: TGTGCCACCAGCCCAAACCCCTTGAGGTCTGGCACTGAAGCTTTCTTT.

J is TRBJ2-7 and V is TRBV28; 10 nucleotides match TRBD2. J gave up 4 bases and V 7 bases, and 10 bases lay outside the gene matches. The CDR3 extends over 15 amino acids. Germline V gives CDR1 MDHEN, CDR2 SYDVKM. CDR3 protein: CASTKWTSGTYEQYF. The CDR3 region has the DNA TGTGCCAGCACCAAATGGACTAGCGGAACATACGAGCAGTACTTC.

The chain has TRBV2 and TRBJ2-5; no reliable D call. Trimming cost V 6 bases and J 0 bases, with 5 bases left between them. Germline V gene lookup returns CDR1 SNHLY and CDR2 FYNNEI. The CDR3 runs to 12 residues. Here the CDR3 DNA reads TGTGCCAGCAGGCACGACCAAGAGACCCAGTACTTC. Residues: CASRHDQETQYF.

The rearrangement joins TRBV6-5 to TRBJ2-1, with 9 bases matching TRBD1. J was trimmed by 4 bases and V by 7 bases; bases with no gene match: 5. Per the germline V gene, CDR1 is MNHEY and CDR2 is SVGAGI. This CDR3 has 14 amino acids. CDR3 in amino acids: CASTRDREYNEQFF. CDR3 nucleotides: TGTGCCAGCACACGGGACAGGGAATACAATGAGCAGTTCTTC.

This chain joins TRBV29-1 and TRBJ1-4, with D perhaps TRBD1 (5 bases). CDR1 and CDR2 (germline): SQVTM, ANQGSEA. The CDR3 contains 12 residues. CDR3 region: CGGFGANEKLFF. CDR3 sequence (DNA): TGCGGGGGATTTGGAGCTAATGAAAAACTGTTTTTT.

This chain joins TRBV7-2 and TRBJ1-2; TRBD1 agrees at 7 bases. J gave up 8 bases and V 4 bases, and 19 bases lay outside the gene matches. Looked up from germline, CDR1 is SGHTA and CDR2 is FQGNSA. The CDR3 sequence is 17 residues long. The CDR3 protein is CASSYVGGSAQSVGYTF. DNA of the CDR3: TGTGCCAGCAGCTACGTAGGGGGCAGCGCACAGTCTGTCGGCTACACCTTC.

This clone showed up just once. V usage is TRBV28 and J usage is TRBJ1-1; 9 bases line up with TRBD1. The junction had 6 bases not matched to a gene; V was cut back by 5 bases and J by 5 bases. The CDR3 has 14 amino acids. Germline V gene lookup returns CDR1 MDHEN and CDR2 SYDVKM. CDR3 sequence: CASSPGQGRTEAFF. CDR3 DNA: TGTGCCAGCAGTCCGGGACAGGGTCGAACTGAAGCTTTCTTT.

The chain has TRBV11-2 and TRBJ2-3; 8 bases are shared with TRBD2. This CDR3 region has 14 residues. Losses at the gene ends were 1 base for V and 6 bases for J; bases not matched to a gene: 3. CDR1 is SGHAT and CDR2 is FQNNGV in the germline V gene. CDR3 protein: CASSLAGGVDTQYF. CDR3 nucleotides: TGTGCCAGCAGCTTAGCGGGGGGGGTGGATACGCAGTATTTT.

V gene TRBV5-5 combines with J gene TRBJ1-5; 9 nucleotides match TRBD1. Germline CDR1 and CDR2: SGHKS and YYEKEE (reference sequence). Trimming cost V 2 bases and J 4 bases; bases outside gene matches: 10. This CDR3 is built from 17 residues. DNA for the CDR3: TGTGCCAGCAGCTTTACCCCCGGACAGGGGCAAAATCAGCCCCAGCATTTT. It specifies CASSFTPGQGQNQPQHF.

The chain uses TRBV28 and TRBJ1-3; D call uncertain. Trimming stripped 6 bases from V and 0 bases from J, with 12 bases between. The CDR3 extends over 15 amino acids. Germline values: CDR1 MDHEN, CDR2 SYDVKM. The DNA of the CDR3 is TGTGCCAGCAGGGTTTCAGATCTCTCTGGAAACACCATATATTTT. This translates into CASRVSDLSGNTIYF.

J is TRBJ2-7 and V is TRBV28, with a weak D call TRBD1 (6 bases). The CDR3 sequence is 13 residues long. Germline loops: CDR1 MDHEN, CDR2 SYDVKM. V was shortened by 2 bases and J by 6 bases, with 11 bases between the two germline ends. In DNA form, the CDR3 reads TGTGCCAGCAGTTTACCCCAGGGGTCCGAGCAGTACTTC. Translating it yields CASSLPQGSEQYF.

The rearrangement joins TRBV9 to TRBJ1-2; D may be TRBD1 (6 bases). The CDR3 extends over 14 amino acids. Germline CDR1 is SGDLS and CDR2 is YYNGEE. V lost 4 bases to trimming and J lost 11 bases, with 21 bases between them. The CDR3: CASSYFGGHNYYTF. For the CDR3, the DNA is TGTGCCAGCAGCTATTTCGGGGGCCACAATTATTACACCTTC.

This chain connects TRBV2 to TRBJ2-7, with D perhaps TRBD1 or TRBD2 (6 bases each). The CDR3 contains 19 residues. Germline assignment: CDR1 SNHLY and CDR2 FYNNEI. Deletions cut 2 bases from V and 1 base from J, with 24 bases between. The CDR3 protein is CASSESRGQGTSGSYEQYF. Written as DNA, the CDR3 is TGTGCCAGCAGTGAAAGCCGGGGGCAGGGGACCTCAGGATCCTACGAGCAGTACTTC.

The J gene is TRBJ1-5, the V gene TRBV5-5; no clear D gene. The CDR3 runs to 14 residues. CDR1 and CDR2 from the germline V gene are SGHKS and YYEKEE (reference sequence). V was pared by 0 bases and J by 7 bases, with 11 bases between. The CDR3 loop reads CASSLGWQLQPQHF. CDR3 bases: TGTGCCAGCAGCTTGGGGTGGCAGCTCCAGCCCCAGCATTTT.

The chain combines TRBV7-2 with TRBJ2-5; 7 bases map to TRBD2. The V gene's germline CDR1 is SGHTA and CDR2 FQGNSA. The CDR3 sequence is 14 residues long. The ends lost 7 bases at V and 0 bases at J; junction bases unmatched: 5. The CDR3 loop is CASTLGGNQETQYF. As DNA, the CDR3 is TGTGCCAGCACCTTGGGAGGGAACCAAGAGACCCAGTACTTC.